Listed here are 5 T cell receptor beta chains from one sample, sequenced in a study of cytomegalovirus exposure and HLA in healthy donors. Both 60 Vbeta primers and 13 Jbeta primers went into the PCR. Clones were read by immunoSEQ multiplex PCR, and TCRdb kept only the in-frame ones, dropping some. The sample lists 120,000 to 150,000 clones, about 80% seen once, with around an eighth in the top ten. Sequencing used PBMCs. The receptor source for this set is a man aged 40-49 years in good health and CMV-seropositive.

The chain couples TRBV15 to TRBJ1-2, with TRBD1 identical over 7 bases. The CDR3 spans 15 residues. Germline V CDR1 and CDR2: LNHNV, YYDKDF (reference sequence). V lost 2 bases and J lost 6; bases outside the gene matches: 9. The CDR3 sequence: CATSRRQGWRDGYTF. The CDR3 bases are TGTGCCACCAGCAGAAGACAGGGATGGAGGGATGGCTACACCTTC.

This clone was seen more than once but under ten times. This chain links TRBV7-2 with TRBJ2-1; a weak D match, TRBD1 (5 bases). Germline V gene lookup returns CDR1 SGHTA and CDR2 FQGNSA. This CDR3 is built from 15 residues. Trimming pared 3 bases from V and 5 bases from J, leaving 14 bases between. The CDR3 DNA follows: TGTGCCAGCAGCTTTTATTGGGGCAACGACAATGAGCAGTTCTTC. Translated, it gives CASSFYWGNDNEQFF.

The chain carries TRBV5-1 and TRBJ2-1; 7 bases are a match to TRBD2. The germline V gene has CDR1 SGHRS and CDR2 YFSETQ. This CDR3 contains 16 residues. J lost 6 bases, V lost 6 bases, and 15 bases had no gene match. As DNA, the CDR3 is TGCGCCAGCAAGATTATCGGGAGCGGGAATGGCAATGAGCAGTTCTTC. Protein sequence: CASKIIGSGNGNEQFF.

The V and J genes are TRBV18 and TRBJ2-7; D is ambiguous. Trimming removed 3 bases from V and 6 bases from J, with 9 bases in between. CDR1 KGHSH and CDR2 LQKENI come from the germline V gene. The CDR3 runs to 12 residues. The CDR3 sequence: CASSPSLLEQYF. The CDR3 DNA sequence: TGTGCCAGCTCACCGTCATTACTCGAGCAGTACTTC.

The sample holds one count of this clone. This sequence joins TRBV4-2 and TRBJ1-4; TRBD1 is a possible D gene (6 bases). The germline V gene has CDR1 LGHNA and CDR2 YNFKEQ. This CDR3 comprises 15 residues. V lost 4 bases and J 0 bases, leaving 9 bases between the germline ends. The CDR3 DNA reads TGTGCCAGCAGCCCGACAGGCGCAACTAATGAAAAACTGTTTTTT. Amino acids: CASSPTGATNEKLFF.